A single sample is the source of the 26 T cell receptor beta chains below, sequenced in a study of shared clonotypes between healthy human individuals. The protocol was immunoSEQ multiplex PCR, while the TCRdb copy is restricted to in-frame clones and leaves out a portion. Here the sample spans around 1.4 million clones, 98% to 99% being singletons. Source material: naive CD4+ T cells sorted from blood. The subset denotes: CD45RA+ positively selected. The source is a man younger than 45 in good health.

The chain is built from TRBV7-9 and TRBJ2-7; maybe TRBD2 (5 bases). CDR1 is SEHNR and CDR2 is FQNEAQ in the germline V gene (reference sequence). This CDR3 spans 12 amino acids. Deletions cut 2 bases from V and 5 bases from J, with 7 bases between. The CDR3: CASSLRGHEQYF. CDR3 coding DNA: TGTGCCAGCAGCTTACGAGGGCACGAGCAGTACTTC.

Concerning this clone: In the same sample, other DNA sequences code for this CDR3. The gene calls are TRBV18 and TRBJ1-5; D uncertain. V was shortened by 6 bases and J by 7 bases, with 10 bases between the two germline ends. The CDR3 length is 12 residues. Germline lookup yields CDR1 KGHSH and CDR2 LQKENI. The CDR3 sequence is CASSPGNQPQHF. CDR3 DNA: TGTGCCAGCTCCCCCGGGAACCAGCCCCAGCATTTT.

This chain links TRBV7-9 with TRBJ2-7; D is possibly TRBD1 or TRBD2 (5 bases each). Germline V gene sequence: CDR1 SEHNR, CDR2 FQNEAQ (reference sequence). The CDR3 consists of 18 residues. V lost 1 base and J 2 bases, leaving 21 bases between the germline ends. The CDR3: CASSLVVGEWGFTYEQYF. In nucleotides, the CDR3 is TGTGCCAGCAGCTTAGTGGTCGGAGAATGGGGGTTTACCTACGAGCAGTACTTC.

This clone has a handful of counts. The V call is TRBV7-9, the J call TRBJ1-1, with D perhaps matching TRBD1 (6 bases). Germline lookup yields CDR1 SEHNR and CDR2 FQNEAQ (reference sequence). Trimming took 5 bases from V and 1 from J, leaving 14 bases between them. The CDR3 contains 15 residues. The CDR3 DNA is TGTGCCAGCAGCGAGGGACATCCGAAGAACACTGAAGCTTTCTTT. It encodes CASSEGHPKNTEAFF.

The chain carries TRBV2 and TRBJ2-1; D perhaps matches TRBD1 (7 bases). Germline CDR1 SNHLY, CDR2 FYNNEI. Trimming removed 3 bases at V and 2 bases at J, with 11 bases between. There are 15 residues in the CDR3. The CDR3 loop is CASSDGRGAYNEQFF. CDR3 DNA: TGTGCCAGCAGTGATGGCAGGGGGGCCTACAATGAGCAGTTCTTC.

This sequence joins TRBV5-1 and TRBJ1-1; 7 bases align to TRBD1. The V gene's germline CDR1 is SGHRS and CDR2 YFSETQ. The CDR3 has 14 residues. With 3 bases clipped from V and 4 bases from J, the junction kept 6 bases outside the gene matches. The DNA of the CDR3 is TGCGCCAGCAGCTCCCAAGGGGGCGCCACTGAAGCTTTCTTT. This codes for CASSSQGGATEAFF.

Here the CDR3 reads CASSFELGTQYF. CDR3 in DNA: TGTGCCAGCAGCTTTGAACTCGGGACCCAGTACTTC. This chain uses TRBV7-2 with TRBJ2-5, with no clear D. The CDR3 runs 12 residues. Between the trimmed V and J ends, which lost 3 bases and 7 bases, there was a span of 9 bases. Germline values: CDR1 SGHTA, CDR2 FQGNSA. The variable domain in full, with the rest retrieved from reference TRBV7-2 and TRBJ2-5, is GAGVSQSPSNKVTEKGKDVELRCDPISGHTALYWYRQSLGQGLEFLIYFQGNSAPDKSGLPSDRFSAERTGGSVSTLTIQRTQQEDSAVYLCASSFELGTQYFGPGTRLLVL.

The J gene is TRBJ2-2, the V gene TRBV19; TRBD1 agrees at 8 bases. V gave up 6 bases and J gave up 4 bases; unmatched junction bases: 13. Germline assignment: CDR1 LNHDA and CDR2 SQIVND (reference sequence). This CDR3 has 17 residues. CDR3 in amino acids: CASRRTTRTGTTGELFF. CDR3 nucleotides: TGTGCCAGTAGACGAACAACTCGGACAGGGACCACCGGGGAGCTGTTTTTT.

This chain links TRBV12-2 with TRBJ1-2; TRBD1, as called in the table, went unchecked against the DNA. TRBV12-2 is given as a pseudogene. The CDR3 totals 17 residues. CDR3 in DNA: TGTGCAAGTCGCCCCGTTAAGGACAGGGCGGGGGACTATGGCTACACCTTC. This gives the protein CASRPVKDRAGDYGYTF.

The chain joins TRBV5-6 to TRBJ2-2; D unclear. V gave up 0 bases and J gave up 5 bases, with 11 bases separating them. The CDR3 runs to 15 residues. Germline CDR1 and CDR2: SGHDT and YYEEEE. The CDR3 spells CASSLEGRRTGELFF. The CDR3 DNA reads as TGTGCCAGCAGCTTGGAGGGCCGCAGGACCGGGGAGCTGTTTTTT.

The chain combines TRBV2 with TRBJ1-1; perhaps TRBD1 as D (5 bases). This CDR3 contains 13 residues. Germline lookup yields CDR1 SNHLY and CDR2 FYNNEI. V was shortened by 4 bases and J by 3 bases, with 9 bases between the two germline ends. CDR3 in amino acids: CASSAGWDTEAFF. The CDR3 bases are TGTGCCAGCAGTGCAGGGTGGGACACTGAAGCTTTCTTT.

The J gene is TRBJ2-3, the V gene TRBV2; D ambiguous. CDR1 and CDR2 (germline): SNHLY, FYNNEI. The CDR3 runs 14 residues. The germline V and J ends were trimmed by 6 bases and 8 bases, with 18 bases remaining between them. The CDR3 DNA is TGTGCCAGCAGGATTAGAAGTAACGAGGTTACGCAGTATTTT. Translation gives CASRIRSNEVTQYF.

Regarding this clone: Other DNA sequences in this sample translate to the same CDR3. The rearrangement joins TRBV5-1 to TRBJ2-2, with a tentative D call TRBD1 (6 bases). The CDR3 consists of 16 residues. The ends were cut back, 1 base at V and 1 base at J, with 11 bases in the middle. CDR1 SGHRS and CDR2 YFSETQ come from the germline V gene. CDR3 sequence reads: CASSLIRTENTGELFF. In nucleotides, the CDR3 is TGCGCCAGCAGCTTGATCAGGACAGAGAACACCGGGGAGCTGTTTTTT.

The chain links TRBV2 to TRBJ2-2; 10 nucleotides match TRBD2. This CDR3 contains 14 residues. Germline V gene lookup returns CDR1 SNHLY and CDR2 FYNNEI. With 6 bases clipped from V and 4 bases from J, the junction kept 2 bases outside the gene matches. The CDR3 nucleotides are TGTGCCAGCAGGAGGACTAGCGGCACCGGGGAGCTGTTTTTT. It codes for CASRRTSGTGELFF.

Concerning this clone: Other DNA sequences within the sample encode an identical CDR3. The chain uses TRBV19 and TRBJ1-2, with 7 bases that match TRBD1. Germline lookup yields CDR1 LNHDA and CDR2 SQIVND (reference sequence). Trimming took 2 bases from V and 0 from J; bases not matched to a gene: 3. The CDR3 has 15 amino acids. The CDR3 coding sequence is TGTGCCAGTAGTATATCGGGACAGCCTAACTATGGCTACACCTTC. Its translation is CASSISGQPNYGYTF.

This chain connects TRBV27 to TRBJ2-7, with 7 bases fitting TRBD2. Germline CDR1 and CDR2: MNHEY and SMNVEV (reference sequence). V was pared by 9 bases and J by 6 bases, with 14 bases of the junction left unmatched. The CDR3 sequence is 14 residues long. The CDR3 loop is CASTEHGGVSEQYF. CDR3 nucleotide sequence: TGTGCCAGTACCGAGCATGGGGGGGTTAGCGAGCAGTACTTC.

This chain joins TRBV11-2 and TRBJ1-3; tentatively, D is TRBD1 (6 bases). Trimming took 1 base from V and 0 from J, leaving 10 bases between them. Germline V gene lookup returns CDR1 SGHAT and CDR2 FQNNGV. CDR3 length: 16 amino acids. The CDR3 coding sequence is TGTGCCAGCAGCTTAGTAGGAGGGGGCTCTGGAAACACCATATATTTT. Encoded protein: CASSLVGGGSGNTIYF.

Concerning this clone: Other nucleotide sequences from this sample produce the same CDR3. The CDR3: CASSLYYEQYF. The DNA of the CDR3 is TGTGCCAGCAGCCTCTACTACGAGCAGTACTTC. The chain employs TRBV7-2 and TRBJ2-7; D not certain. Trimming left V 5 bases short and J 3 bases short, with 5 bases between. Germline lookup yields CDR1 SGHTA and CDR2 FQGNSA. This CDR3 contains 11 residues.

The chain carries TRBV18 and TRBJ2-7, with a weak D call TRBD1 (5 bases). The V gene lost 2 bases and the J gene lost 0 bases, with 11 bases spanning the gap. CDR3 length equals 15 residues. Germline CDR1 and CDR2: KGHSH and LQKENI. The CDR3: CASSPGHSSSYEQYF. Here the CDR3 DNA reads TGTGCCAGCTCACCAGGACACTCCAGCTCCTACGAGCAGTACTTC. The full variable domain, with the rest looked up from reference TRBV18 and TRBJ2-7, is NAGVMQNPRHLVRRRGQEARLRCSPMKGHSHVYWYRQLPEEGLKFMVYLQKENIIDESGMPKERFSAEFPKEGPSILRIQQVVRGDSAAYFCASSPGHSSSYEQYFGPGTRLTVT.

This chain uses TRBV11-2 with TRBJ2-5, with 8 bases that match TRBD2. Trimming cost V 4 bases and J 6 bases; bases outside gene matches: 10. The CDR3 contains 15 residues. The germline V gene has CDR1 SGHAT and CDR2 FQNNGV. The CDR3 DNA is TGTGCCAGCAGCTCTCCCCGGGAGGGCCAGAAGACCCAGTACTTC. Amino acid sequence: CASSSPREGQKTQYF.

The gene calls are TRBV11-2 and TRBJ2-1, with 7 bases matching TRBD2. The CDR3 contains 14 residues. Per germline, CDR1 SGHAT and CDR2 FQNNGV. V was pared by 5 bases and J by 9 bases, with 10 bases of the junction left unmatched. CDR3 region: CASSLGGMVGEQFF. The CDR3 region has the DNA TGTGCCAGCAGCCTGGGGGGGATGGTCGGTGAGCAGTTCTTC.

This clone occurred once. J is TRBJ2-2 and V is TRBV6-5; TRBD1 agrees at 10 bases. This CDR3 has 16 residues. CDR1 and CDR2 (germline): MNHEY, SVGAGI. V shed 4 bases and J 3 bases; nucleotides not matched to a gene: 5. The CDR3: CASSLTGTGDTGELFF. DNA for the CDR3: TGTGCCAGCAGTTTAACCGGGACAGGGGACACCGGGGAGCTGTTTTTT.

About this clone itself: Other DNA sequences in this sample translate to the same CDR3. The gene calls are TRBV7-2 and TRBJ2-7, with 9 nucleotides matching TRBD1. The ends lost 5 bases at V and 7 bases at J; junction bases unmatched: 6. Germline lookup yields CDR1 SGHTA and CDR2 FQGNSA. The CDR3 spans 13 residues. This CDR3 is CASSLTGGYEQYF. CDR3 sequence (DNA): TGTGCCAGCAGCCTAACAGGGGGCTATGAGCAGTACTTC. Complete variable domain (other parts from reference TRBV7-2 and TRBJ2-7): GAGVSQSPSNKVTEKGKDVELRCDPISGHTALYWYRQSLGQGLEFLIYFQGNSAPDKSGLPSDRFSAERTGGSVSTLTIQRTQQEDSAVYLCASSLTGGYEQYFGPGTRLTVT.

The chain links TRBV11-2 to TRBJ2-1; D may be TRBD2 (5 bases). Germline V gene data show CDR1 as SGHAT and CDR2 as FQNNGV. Trimming took 4 bases from V and 4 from J, leaving 17 bases between them. The CDR3 extends over 16 amino acids. CDR3 sequence: CASSSRRPSFYNEQFF. The CDR3 DNA is TGTGCCAGCAGCTCCAGACGTCCTAGCTTTTACAATGAGCAGTTCTTC.

The genes are TRBV28 and TRBJ2-4; 9 bases are shared with TRBD1. V lost 6 bases, J lost 9 bases, and 12 bases stayed unmatched. This CDR3 is 15 amino acids long. Germline V gives CDR1 MDHEN, CDR2 SYDVKM. Here the CDR3 DNA reads TGTGCCAGCAGCCCAGTGGGGACAGGGTATGGCATTCAGTACTTC. This translates into CASSPVGTGYGIQYF.

DNA of the CDR3: TGTGCCATCAGTTCGGGACAGGGGGGCTATGGCTACACCTTC. The encoded protein is CAISSGQGGYGYTF. The chain couples TRBV10-3 to TRBJ1-2, with 11 bases aligning to TRBD1. The V gene end was trimmed by 5 bases and the J gene end by 4 bases; junction bases not matched to a gene: 3. Germline V lookup: CDR1 ENHRY, CDR2 SYGVKD. The CDR3 spans 14 residues.